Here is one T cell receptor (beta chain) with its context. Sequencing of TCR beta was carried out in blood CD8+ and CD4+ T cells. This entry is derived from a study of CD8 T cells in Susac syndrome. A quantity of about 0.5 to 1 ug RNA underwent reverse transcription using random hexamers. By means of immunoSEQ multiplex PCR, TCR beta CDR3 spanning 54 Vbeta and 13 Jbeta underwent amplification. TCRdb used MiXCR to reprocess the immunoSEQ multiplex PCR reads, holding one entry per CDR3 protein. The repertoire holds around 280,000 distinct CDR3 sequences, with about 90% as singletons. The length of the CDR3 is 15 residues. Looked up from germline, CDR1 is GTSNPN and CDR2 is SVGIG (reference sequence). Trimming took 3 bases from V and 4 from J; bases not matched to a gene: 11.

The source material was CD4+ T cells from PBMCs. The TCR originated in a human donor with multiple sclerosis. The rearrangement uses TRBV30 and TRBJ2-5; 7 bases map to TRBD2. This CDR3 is CAWRGYGRARETQYF. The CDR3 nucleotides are TGTGCCTGGAGGGGGTATGGGAGGGCCAGAGAGACCCAGTACTTC.